This T cell receptor beta chain was retrieved from a study of control samples from healthy donors and cancer patients. This CDR3 contains 15 residues. V lost 3 bases and J lost 3, with 14 bases in between. In germline, CDR1 is MGHDK, CDR2 SYGVNS. This table comes from immunoSEQ multiplex PCR, and its TCRdb copy is limited to in-frame clones, with some not included. Here the sample spans tens of thousands of clones, 90% to 95% being singletons. A remark on this clone: This likely comes from a read error, as the CDR3 has no conserved phenylalanine or tryptophan at its end.

The sequenced sample was PBMCs. The chain is built from TRBV25-1 and TRBJ1-1; D is possibly TRBD1 (6 bases). The source is a man under 40 with colorectal cancer. CDR3 amino acids: CASSDKGGVDTEAFS. The CDR3, as DNA: TGTGCCAGCAGTGACAAGGGGGGAGTAGACACTGAAGCTTTCTCT.